This T cell receptor beta chain was obtained from a study of blood T cell repertoires in COVID-19. Study-wide context: Italy, Spain and the United States were the sources of the convalescent and acute COVID-19 samples. The cDNA or gDNA used as material had been derived from T cells, B-cell-depleted T cells, or PBMCs.

Germline V lookup: CDR1 SGHTS, CDR2 YDEGEE. V dropped 4 bases and J dropped 3 bases, with 9 bases sitting between them. The length of the CDR3 is 13 residues. In its sample, this clone was seen a few times. Sequencing used immunoSEQ multiplex PCR; TCRdb keeps in-frame clones, though not all of them. The table lists under 130,000 clones, 81% of them singletons. This sequence joins TRBV5-8 and TRBJ2-3, with D possibly matching TRBD2 (5 bases). Sequencing was carried out using peripheral blood. This receptor was obtained from a man older than 75 with acute or convalescent COVID-19. The CDR3 DNA follows: TGTGCCAGCAGCCCTACTAGGACAGATACGCAGTATTTT. Protein product: CASSPTRTDTQYF.